The entry that follows covers one T cell receptor beta chain sequence. As yet, its antigen is unknown. PCR amplification relied on 60 Vbeta primers (plus 13 Jbeta primers). Data came from immunoSEQ multiplex PCR; TCRdb stores just in-frame clones and leaves some out. Of some 85,000 clones in the sample, 76% were seen once. This CDR3 comprises 15 residues. V lost 0 bases, J lost 2 bases, and 11 bases lay in between. CDR1 and CDR2 from the germline V gene are LGHNA and YNFKEQ. This sample was included in a study of cytomegalovirus exposure and HLA in healthy donors. Study results and caveats: In an earlier analysis, productive rearrangement rates for most beta V segments clustered near 87% or 30%.

This chain connects TRBV4-2 to TRBJ2-7, with D perhaps TRBD2 (6 bases). The sample taken for sequencing was PBMCs. The sequence was obtained from a man aged 40-55 years in good health and CMV-seronegative. CDR3 nucleotides: TGTGCCAGCAGCCAAGAGGAGGGGACCGCCTACGAGCAGTACTTC. Translation: CASSQEEGTAYEQYF.